This TCR beta chain was recorded in a study of control samples from healthy donors and cancer patients. Trimming removed 4 bases from V and 7 bases from J; junction bases left unmatched: 7. CDR1 is MGHRA and CDR2 is YSYEKL in the germline V gene. The CDR3 is made up of 15 amino acids. Sequencing used immunoSEQ multiplex PCR; TCRdb keeps in-frame clones, though not all of them. The table has 90,000 to 150,000 clones, 88% seen once. Sequenced: blood. This TCR was sampled from a man in his forties in good health. V gene TRBV4-1 combines with J gene TRBJ1-4; 9 bases map to TRBD1. The CDR3 reads CASSRPRGQGEKLFF. The CDR3 DNA follows: TGCGCCAGCAGCCGACCCCGGGGACAGGGTGAAAAACTGTTTTTT.